This T cell receptor (beta chain) was sequenced during a study of OX40 agonist ivuxolimab in advanced cancers. Germline values: CDR1 SQVTM, CDR2 ANQGSEA. V lost 3 bases to trimming and J lost 6 bases; unmatched junction nucleotides: 4. The CDR3 is made up of 15 amino acids. Only in-frame clones appear in the TCRdb table, and some are missing; sequencing was by immunoSEQ multiplex PCR. The table records about 14,000 clones, roughly 75% of them present only once. The J gene is TRBJ2-1, the V gene TRBV29-1; 14 bases map to TRBD2. The sequence was obtained from an adult with an advanced solid tumor such as melanoma, head and neck, liver or kidney cancer. The sequenced sample was CD4+ or CD8+ T cells sorted from blood, obtained in a trial of the OX40 agonist ivuxolimab. Written as DNA, the CDR3 is TGCAGCGTTGACGGACTAGCGGGAGGACGCAATGAGCAGTTCTTC. This gives the protein CSVDGLAGGRNEQFF.